These 4 T cell receptor beta chains were sequenced from one sample in a study of shared clonotypes between healthy human individuals. Some clones are missing from TCRdb's copy, which holds only in-frame ones; the method was immunoSEQ multiplex PCR. Here the sample spans around 1.5 million clones, nearly 99% being singletons. Sequenced material: naive CD4+ T cells sorted from blood. Stated subset: CD45RA+ positively selected. The receptor source for this set is a man aged 30 to 45 in good health.

This sequence joins TRBV25-1 and TRBJ1-5; TRBD1 might be the D (5 bases). CDR1 is MGHDK and CDR2 is SYGVNS in the germline V gene. The germline V and J ends were trimmed by 6 bases and 2 bases, with 8 bases remaining between them. This CDR3 is 13 amino acids long. This CDR3 reads CASRGDGNQPQHF. The CDR3 nucleotides read TGTGCCAGCAGAGGGGATGGCAATCAGCCCCAGCATTTT.

V is TRBV18 and J is TRBJ2-7; 11 nucleotides match TRBD2. Germline V gives CDR1 KGHSH, CDR2 LQKENI. The CDR3 sequence is 16 residues long. V shed 1 base and J 2 bases; nucleotides not matched to a gene: 4. This chain's CDR3 is CASSPLRLAGTYEQYF. The CDR3 bases are TGTGCCAGCTCACCACTGAGACTAGCGGGAACCTACGAGCAGTACTTC.

In the case of this clone: Within the sample, other DNA sequences also encode this same CDR3. The chain uses TRBV6-1 and TRBJ1-5; D gene ambiguous. This CDR3 has 13 residues. CDR1 and CDR2 (germline): MNHNS, SASEGT. Trimming removed 1 base at V and 7 bases at J, with 8 bases between. In DNA form, the CDR3 reads TGTGCCAGCAGTGAAGGTGTAGGCCAGCCCCAGCATTTT. Residues: CASSEGVGQPQHF.

Notes on this clone: In the same sample, other DNA sequences code for this CDR3. This sequence joins TRBV18 and TRBJ2-5, with D perhaps matching TRBD2 (6 bases). Trimming removed 3 bases at V and 5 bases at J, with 13 bases between. Germline V gene lookup returns CDR1 KGHSH and CDR2 LQKENI. This CDR3 is built from 14 residues. The CDR3 sequence is CASSPPGLRETQYF. In nucleotides, the CDR3 is TGTGCCAGCTCACCCCCGGGACTTCGGGAGACCCAGTACTTC.